A selection of T cell receptor beta chains follows, all from one sample in a study of CD8 T cells in ankylosing spondylitis. TCRdb re-called the 5' RACE reads with MiXCR, one entry per CDR3 protein. The sample lists 300,000 to 350,000 distinct CDR3 sequences; less than 25% were seen once. Sequencing was carried out using blood, either unsorted or a sorted T cell fraction (not recorded which). These receptors originate from a female donor with ankylosing spondylitis or in good health (not recorded which). Both conserved end residues are part of each CDR3.

CASSPDRAAGELFF	TRBV7-9	TRBJ2-2
CASSPFRGQETQYF	TRBV12-3/TRBV12-4	TRBJ2-5
CSAPTGFEEKLFF	TRBV20-1	TRBJ1-4
CSVEGVGGAEQYF	TRBV29-1	TRBJ2-7
CASRGMGNQPQHF	TRBV6-1	TRBJ1-5
CASSPVAGGDTGELFF	TRBV5-1	TRBJ2-2
CSGLLVGRGNEQFF	TRBV20-1	TRBJ2-1
CASSASLSGAGEQYF	TRBV7-2	TRBJ2-7
CASSFIILESYNEQFF	TRBV7-8	TRBJ2-1
CATAAPNEQFF	TRBV10-3	TRBJ2-1
CASSSGTGDPTEAFF	TRBV28	TRBJ1-1
CASSLGTGRAQPQHF	TRBV6-5	TRBJ1-5
CASSFFLVAGESYNEQFF	TRBV12-3/TRBV12-4	TRBJ2-1
CATSRVYGGETQYF	TRBV15	TRBJ2-5
CASSSRGQGYSNQPQHF	TRBV28	TRBJ1-5
CASSHHAYEQYF	TRBV3-1	TRBJ2-7
CASSDSPAGRGYTF	TRBV10-2	TRBJ1-2